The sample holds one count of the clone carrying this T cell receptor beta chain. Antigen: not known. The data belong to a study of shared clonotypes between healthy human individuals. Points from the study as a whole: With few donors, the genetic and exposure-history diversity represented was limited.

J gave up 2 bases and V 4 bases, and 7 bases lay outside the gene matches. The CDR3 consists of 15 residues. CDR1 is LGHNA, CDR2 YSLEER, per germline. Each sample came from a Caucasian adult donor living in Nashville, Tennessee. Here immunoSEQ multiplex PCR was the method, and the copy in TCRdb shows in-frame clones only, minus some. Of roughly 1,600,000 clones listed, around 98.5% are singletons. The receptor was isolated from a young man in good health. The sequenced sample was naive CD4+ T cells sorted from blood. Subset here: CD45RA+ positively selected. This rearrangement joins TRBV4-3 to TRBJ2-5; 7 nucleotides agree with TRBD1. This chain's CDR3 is CASSRQGQPQETQYF. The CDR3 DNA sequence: TGCGCCAGCAGCCGACAGGGTCAGCCTCAAGAGACCCAGTACTTC.